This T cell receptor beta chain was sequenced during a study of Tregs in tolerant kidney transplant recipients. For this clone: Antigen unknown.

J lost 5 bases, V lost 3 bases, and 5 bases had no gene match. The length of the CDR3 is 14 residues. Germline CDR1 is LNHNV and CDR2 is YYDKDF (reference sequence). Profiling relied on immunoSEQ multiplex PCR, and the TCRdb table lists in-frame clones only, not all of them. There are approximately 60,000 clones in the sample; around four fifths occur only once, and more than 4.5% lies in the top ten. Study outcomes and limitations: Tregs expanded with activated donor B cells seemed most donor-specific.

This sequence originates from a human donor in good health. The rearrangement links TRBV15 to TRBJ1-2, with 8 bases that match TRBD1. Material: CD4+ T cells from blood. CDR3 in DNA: TGTGCCACCAGCAGCTGGACAGGGAAGTATGGCTACACCTTC. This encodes CATSSWTGKYGYTF.